This passage covers 28 T cell receptor beta chains from one sample sequenced in a study of cytotoxic CD8 clonotypes in ibrutinib-treated CLL. The repertoire was sequenced with immunoSEQ multiplex PCR; TCRdb's copy has only in-frame clones and lacks some. The data hold roughly 330,000 clones, with over 60% observed a single time. The sample consisted of PBMCs, taken after 36 months of ibrutinib treatment. The receptors shown here come from a human donor with chronic lymphocytic leukemia.

The chain joins TRBV5-4 to TRBJ2-5, with TRBD1 identical over 11 bases. The CDR3 contains 16 residues. The germline V gene encodes CDR1 SGHNT and CDR2 YYREEE (reference sequence). V trimming: 0 bases; J trimming: 5 bases; junction bases outside the gene matches: 6. This CDR3 reads CASSLAWGQGGETQYF. CDR3 in DNA: TGTGCCAGCAGCTTGGCCTGGGGACAGGGGGGGGAGACCCAGTACTTC.

This sequence joins TRBV5-1 and TRBJ2-3; no definite D call. Trimming took 0 bases from V and 3 from J, leaving 11 bases between them. This CDR3 has 15 amino acids. Germline V gene data show CDR1 as SGHRS and CDR2 as YFSETQ. The CDR3 DNA reads as TGCGCCAGCAGCTTGGATGGGTCGTCGACAGATACGCAGTATTTT. Its translation is CASSLDGSSTDTQYF.

The chain links TRBV7-3 to TRBJ1-5, with TRBD1 as a possible D gene (6 bases). Germline V gene sequence: CDR1 SGHTA, CDR2 FQGTGA. V was cut by 1 base and J by 2 bases, with 12 bases left in between. The CDR3 has 16 residues. CDR3 DNA sequence: TGTGCCAGCAGCTTAATGGGGGCATGGGGCAATCAGCCCCAGCATTTT. It encodes CASSLMGAWGNQPQHF.

This chain links TRBV5-1 with TRBJ2-7; TRBD2 matches 8 bases. J was trimmed by 0 bases and V by 0 bases; bases with no gene match: 5. The CDR3 contains 16 residues. Germline CDR1 reads SGHRS; CDR2 reads YFSETQ. The CDR3 loop reads CASSLVGSGNSYEQYF. CDR3 nucleotide sequence: TGCGCCAGCAGCTTGGTTGGTAGCGGGAACTCCTACGAGCAGTACTTC. Filled out from reference TRBV5-1 and TRBJ2-7, the complete variable domain reads KAGVTQTPRYLIKTRGQQVTLSCSPISGHRSVSWYQQTPGQGLQFLFEYFSETQRNKGNFPGRFSGRQFSNSRSEMNVSTLELGDSALYLCASSLVGSGNSYEQYFGPGTRLTVT.

This chain connects TRBV5-1 to TRBJ1-2, with a tentative D call TRBD1 (6 bases). V dropped 5 bases and J dropped 5 bases, with 16 bases sitting between them. This CDR3 has 14 amino acids. Germline-derived CDR1 and CDR2 are SGHRS and YFSETQ. The CDR3 region is CASRRFGGAYGYTF. Here the CDR3 DNA reads TGCGCCAGCAGGCGGTTCGGGGGCGCGTATGGCTACACCTTC.

This chain joins TRBV5-4 and TRBJ1-1; 9 bases match TRBD1. V was clipped by 3 bases and J by 5 bases; unmatched bases: 11. This CDR3 region has 16 residues. CDR1 is SGHNT, CDR2 YYREEE, per germline (reference sequence). CDR3 amino acids: CASSSRKTGGTTEAFF. The CDR3 nucleotides are TGTGCCAGCAGCTCCCGGAAAACAGGGGGCACGACTGAAGCTTTCTTT.

CDR3 sequence (DNA): TGTGCCAGCAGCCCCCTCGCGGGGGGGCACATTGAGCAGTTCTTC. Translation gives CASSPLAGGHIEQFF. The chain combines TRBV11-2 with TRBJ2-1, with 9 bases identical to TRBD2. CDR1 is SGHAT and CDR2 is FQNNGV in the germline V gene. J gave up 9 bases and V 5 bases, and 11 bases lay outside the gene matches. This CDR3 region has 15 residues.

In nucleotides, the CDR3 is TGTGCCAGCAGGTTCCATAATGAGCAGTTCTTC. Protein: CASRFHNEQFF. The chain recombines TRBV7-8 with TRBJ2-1; D unresolved. V dropped 6 bases and J dropped 7 bases, with 7 bases sitting between them. The CDR3 contains 11 residues. Germline V gene sequence: CDR1 SGHVS, CDR2 FQNEAQ. Drawing the rest from reference TRBV7-8 and TRBJ2-1, the complete variable domain is GAGVSQSPRYKVAKRGQDVALRCDPISGHVSLFWYQQALGQGPEFLTYFQNEAQLDKSGLPSDRFFAERPEGSVSTLKIQRTQQEDSAVYLCASRFHNEQFFGPGTRLTVL.

Comment on this clone: The same CDR3 is also encoded by other DNA sequences in this sample. J is TRBJ2-7 and V is TRBV19; 12 bases map to TRBD2. V dropped 5 bases and J dropped 4; count of bases not matched to a gene: 3. The length of the CDR3 is 14 residues. Germline V gives CDR1 LNHDA, CDR2 SQIVND (reference sequence). Written as DNA, the CDR3 is TGTGCCAGTAGTTGGACTAGCGGGGCTTACGAGCAGTACTTC. Translating it yields CASSWTSGAYEQYF.

The chain has TRBV29-1 and TRBJ1-1; D might be TRBD1 (5 bases). CDR3 length equals 13 residues. V dropped 6 bases and J dropped 6 bases, with 17 bases sitting between them. CDR1 SQVTM and CDR2 ANQGSEA come from the germline V gene. CDR3 sequence (DNA): TGCAGCGTACAGGCCCCCCTGAGAGCTGAAGCTTTCTTT. This encodes CSVQAPLRAEAFF.

The chain is built from TRBV10-3 and TRBJ2-3; a weak D match, TRBD1 (6 bases). Trimming left V 5 bases short and J 6 bases short, with 12 bases between. The CDR3 runs 13 residues. Germline values: CDR1 ENHRY, CDR2 SYGVKD. CDR3 nucleotides: TGTGCCATCAGTACGGGCGGACAGGATACGCAGTATTTT. It translates to CAISTGGQDTQYF.

The chain couples TRBV7-8 to TRBJ2-3; 12 positions agree with TRBD2. V shed 1 base, J shed 4 bases, and the junction held 9 bases outside the gene matches. CDR1 is SGHVS, CDR2 FQNEAQ, per germline. The CDR3 is made up of 18 amino acids. The DNA for the CDR3 is TGTGCCAGCAGCTTAGTCCCCCTACTAGCGGGGGGCCCAGATACGCAGTATTTT. Its protein product is CASSLVPLLAGGPDTQYF.

The chain links TRBV27 to TRBJ2-5; 11 nucleotides align to TRBD1. Per germline, CDR1 MNHEY and CDR2 SMNVEV (reference sequence). There are 15 residues in the CDR3. After removal of 5 bases from V and 10 bases from J, the junction contained 12 bases not matched to a gene. CDR3 sequence (DNA): TGTGCCAGCAGTCGCTGGGACAGGGGGGAGGGGGACCAGTACTTC. Its translation is CASSRWDRGEGDQYF.

The chain links TRBV13 to TRBJ2-7; D not resolved. Germline values: CDR1 PRHDT, CDR2 FYEKMQ (reference sequence). The CDR3 contains 13 residues. V was cut by 6 bases and J by 5 bases, with 14 bases left in between. The CDR3 nucleotides are TGTGCCAGCAGTTATACCCAGAACAACGAGCAGTACTTC. Amino acid sequence: CASSYTQNNEQYF.

The V and J genes are TRBV5-4 and TRBJ2-7, with 12 bases that match TRBD1. The CDR3 runs to 20 residues. CDR1 is SGHNT and CDR2 is YYREEE in the germline V gene (reference sequence). Trimming took 0 bases from V and 1 from J; bases not matched to a gene: 14. The CDR3 nucleotides read TGTGCCAGCAGCTTGGCCGGGCGCGGGACAGGGGGCTCGAGGTCCTACGAGCAGTACTTC. It yields the protein CASSLAGRGTGGSRSYEQYF.

This clone was observed a few times. CDR3 sequence: CASSVWGSDNEQFF. CDR3 bases: TGTGCCAGCAGCGTATGGGGTAGCGACAATGAGCAGTTCTTC. The chain carries TRBV9 and TRBJ2-1; maybe TRBD2 (5 bases). Trimming took off 1 base at V and 5 bases at J, with 10 bases between the two ends. Germline CDR1 SGDLS, CDR2 YYNGEE. The CDR3 contains 14 residues.

J is TRBJ2-1 and V is TRBV7-9; a possible D gene is TRBD2 (5 bases). There are 12 residues in the CDR3. Deletions cut 8 bases from V and 8 bases from J, with 13 bases between. The germline CDR1 and CDR2 sequences are SEHNR and FQNEAQ (reference sequence). This CDR3 reads CASARRSDEQFF. The DNA for the CDR3 is TGTGCCAGCGCGAGGAGGTCGGATGAGCAGTTCTTC.

CDR3 residues: CASSSGTTSGYGYTF. The CDR3 nucleotides are TGCGCCAGCAGCTCCGGGACAACCTCGGGCTATGGCTACACCTTC. The J gene is TRBJ1-2, the V gene TRBV5-1; weak D call: TRBD1 (6 bases). CDR1 is SGHRS, CDR2 YFSETQ, per germline. V was trimmed by 3 bases and J by 4 bases, leaving 16 bases between them. The length of the CDR3 is 15 residues.

The chain carries TRBV25-1 and TRBJ2-3, with unresolved D. Germline V lookup: CDR1 MGHDK, CDR2 SYGVNS. The CDR3 covers 14 residues. V was cut by 4 bases and J by 0 bases, with 8 bases left in between. The CDR3 coding sequence is TGTGCCAGCAGTGGGGCCTCTAGCACAGATACGCAGTATTTT. Translating it yields CASSGASSTDTQYF.

The V call is TRBV7-3, the J call TRBJ1-1; D gene uncertain. The V end lost 5 bases, the J end lost 3 bases, and 10 bases lay between the germline ends. CDR3 size: 13 residues. The germline CDR1 and CDR2 sequences are SGHTA and FQGTGA. The chain's CDR3 is CASSPGRDTEAFF. The CDR3 nucleotides read TGTGCCAGCAGCCCGGGGAGGGACACTGAAGCTTTCTTT.

The rearrangement joins TRBV2 to TRBJ2-2; 10 bases are a match to TRBD1. V gave up 6 bases and J gave up 5 bases; unmatched junction bases: 9. Germline V gives CDR1 SNHLY, CDR2 FYNNEI. This CDR3 contains 16 residues. The CDR3 nucleotides read TGTGCCAGCAGCGCGCCGGGACAGGGGAGGACCGGGGAGCTGTTTTTT. Translation: CASSAPGQGRTGELFF.

This clone showed up just a few times. The CDR3, as DNA: TGTGCCAGCAGTTATTCGACGGCTCACGAGCAGTACTTC. This translates into CASSYSTAHEQYF. The rearrangement uses TRBV7-2 and TRBJ2-7; D is undetermined. This CDR3 has 13 amino acids. Per germline, CDR1 SGHTA and CDR2 FQGNSA. V was pared by 6 bases and J by 5 bases, with 14 bases between.

This clone was seen a few times. The J gene is TRBJ2-3, the V gene TRBV27; D is possibly TRBD1 (6 bases). CDR3 size: 15 residues. Germline values: CDR1 MNHEY, CDR2 SMNVEV (reference sequence). V dropped 2 bases and J dropped 0 bases, with 9 bases sitting between them. The CDR3 bases are TGTGCCAGCAGTTTAGCAGGGGTTAGCACAGATACGCAGTATTTT. Translation gives CASSLAGVSTDTQYF.

This chain connects TRBV6-6 to TRBJ2-2, with unresolved D. Germline assignment: CDR1 MNHNY and CDR2 SVGAGI (reference sequence). V was cut by 7 bases and J by 7 bases, with 13 bases left in between. The CDR3 sequence is 13 residues long. The CDR3: CASTLTDLGELFF. The DNA for the CDR3 is TGTGCCAGCACCTTAACCGACCTCGGGGAGCTGTTTTTT.

The chain employs TRBV20-1 and TRBJ1-2; maybe TRBD1 (5 bases). Germline assignment: CDR1 DFQATT and CDR2 SNEGSKA (reference sequence). V lost 3 bases and J lost 4, with 6 bases in between. This CDR3 comprises 11 residues. Here the CDR3 DNA reads TGCAGTGCTAGGACAGTCTATGGCTACACCTTC. It specifies CSARTVYGYTF.

This clone was counted only a few times. The gene calls are TRBV25-1 and TRBJ2-5, with TRBD2 identical over 12 bases. The germline V gene has CDR1 MGHDK and CDR2 SYGVNS. The CDR3 extends over 13 amino acids. Trimming cost V 8 bases and J 4 bases; bases outside gene matches: 2. The CDR3 sequence is CASLAGGPETQYF. CDR3 nucleotide sequence: TGTGCCAGCCTAGCGGGAGGGCCAGAGACCCAGTACTTC.

V gene TRBV29-1 combines with J gene TRBJ1-1; D is ambiguous. Per the germline V gene, CDR1 is SQVTM and CDR2 is ANQGSEA. V was trimmed by 7 bases and J by 4 bases, leaving 19 bases between them. There are 14 residues in the CDR3. The CDR3 region has the DNA TGCAGCGGCTACGGTTCGGGTTCGGGCACTGAAGCTTTCTTT. Its translation is CSGYGSGSGTEAFF.

This clone was observed a few times. V is TRBV2 and J is TRBJ2-3; D might be TRBD2 (5 bases). V was trimmed by 11 bases and J by 2 bases, leaving 17 bases between them. The CDR3 is made up of 14 amino acids. The germline V gene encodes CDR1 SNHLY and CDR2 FYNNEI. The CDR3 is CAATRGSYTDTQYF. DNA for the CDR3: TGTGCCGCTACACGGGGTTCCTACACAGATACGCAGTATTTT.